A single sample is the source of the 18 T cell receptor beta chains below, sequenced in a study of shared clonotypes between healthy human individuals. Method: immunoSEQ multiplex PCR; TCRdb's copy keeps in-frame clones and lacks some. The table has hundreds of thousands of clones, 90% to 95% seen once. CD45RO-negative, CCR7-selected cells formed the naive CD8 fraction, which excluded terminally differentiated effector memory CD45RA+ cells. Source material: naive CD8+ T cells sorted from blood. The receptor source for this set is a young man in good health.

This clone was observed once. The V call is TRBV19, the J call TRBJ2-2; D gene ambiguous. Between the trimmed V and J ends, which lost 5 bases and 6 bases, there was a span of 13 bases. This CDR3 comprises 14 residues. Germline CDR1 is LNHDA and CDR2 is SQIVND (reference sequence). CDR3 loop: CASSDIVGPGELFF. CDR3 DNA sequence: TGTGCCAGTAGTGACATAGTAGGGCCCGGGGAGCTGTTTTTT.

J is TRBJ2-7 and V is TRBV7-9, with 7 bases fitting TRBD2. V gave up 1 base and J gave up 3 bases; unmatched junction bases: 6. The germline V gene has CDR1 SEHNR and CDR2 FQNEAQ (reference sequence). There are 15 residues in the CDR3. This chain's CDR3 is CASSLVGQRDYEQYF. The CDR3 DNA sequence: TGTGCCAGCAGCTTAGTGGGGCAGCGGGACTACGAGCAGTACTTC.

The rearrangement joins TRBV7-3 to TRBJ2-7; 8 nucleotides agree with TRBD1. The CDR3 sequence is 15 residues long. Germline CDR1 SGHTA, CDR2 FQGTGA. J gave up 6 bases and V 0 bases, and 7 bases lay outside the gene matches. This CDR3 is CASSLTRRDRGEQYF. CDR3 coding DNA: TGTGCCAGCAGCTTAACGCGGCGAGACAGGGGCGAGCAGTACTTC.

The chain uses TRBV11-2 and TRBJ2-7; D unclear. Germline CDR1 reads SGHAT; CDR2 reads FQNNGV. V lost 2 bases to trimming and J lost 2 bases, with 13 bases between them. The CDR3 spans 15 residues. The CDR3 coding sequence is TGTGCCAGCAGCTTATTGGGCTTCGTCACCTACGAGCAGTACTTC. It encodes CASSLLGFVTYEQYF.

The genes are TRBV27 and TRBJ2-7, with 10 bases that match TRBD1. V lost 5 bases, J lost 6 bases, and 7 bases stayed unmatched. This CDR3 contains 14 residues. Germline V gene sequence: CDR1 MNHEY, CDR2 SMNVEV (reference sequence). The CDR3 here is CASSPGQGLREQYF. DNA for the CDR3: TGTGCCAGCAGTCCGGGACAGGGGTTACGCGAGCAGTACTTC.

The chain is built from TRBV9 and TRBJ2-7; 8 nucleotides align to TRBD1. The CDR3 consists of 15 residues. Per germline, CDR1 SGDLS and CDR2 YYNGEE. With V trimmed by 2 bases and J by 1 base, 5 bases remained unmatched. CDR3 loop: CASSVRTGPSYEQYF. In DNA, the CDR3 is TGTGCCAGCAGCGTCCGGACAGGGCCTTCCTACGAGCAGTACTTC.

This CDR3 is CASSQGWGTQVPYEQYF. Written as DNA, the CDR3 is TGTGCCAGCAGCCAAGGCTGGGGGACACAGGTACCCTACGAGCAGTACTTC. V is TRBV14 and J is TRBJ2-7, with D possibly being TRBD1 (6 bases). CDR3 length: 17 residues. V lost 1 base and J 2 bases, leaving 18 bases between the germline ends. Germline loops: CDR1 SGHDN, CDR2 FVKESK.

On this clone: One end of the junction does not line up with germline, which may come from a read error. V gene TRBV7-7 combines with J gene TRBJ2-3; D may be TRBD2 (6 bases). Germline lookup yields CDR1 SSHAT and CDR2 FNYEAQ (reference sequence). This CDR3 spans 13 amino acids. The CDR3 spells CASSPDGRGTQYF. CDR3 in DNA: TGTGCTAGCAGTCCCGACGGGCGGGGTACGCAGTATTTT.

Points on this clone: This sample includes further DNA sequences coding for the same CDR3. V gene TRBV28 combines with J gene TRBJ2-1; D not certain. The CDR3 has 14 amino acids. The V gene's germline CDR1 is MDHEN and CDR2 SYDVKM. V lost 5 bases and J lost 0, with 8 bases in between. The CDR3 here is CASSPPGSYNEQFF. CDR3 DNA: TGTGCCAGCAGTCCCCCCGGCTCCTACAATGAGCAGTTCTTC.

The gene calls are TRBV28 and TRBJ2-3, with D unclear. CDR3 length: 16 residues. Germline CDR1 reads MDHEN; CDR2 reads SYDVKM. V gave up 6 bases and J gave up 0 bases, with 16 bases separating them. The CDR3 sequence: CASSPTIHSSTDTQYF. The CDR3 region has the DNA TGTGCCAGCAGCCCGACCATTCACTCTAGCACAGATACGCAGTATTTT. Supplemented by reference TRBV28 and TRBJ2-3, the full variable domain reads DVKVTQSSRYLVKRTGEKVFLECVQDMDHENMFWYRQDPGLGLRLIYFSYDVKMKEKGDIPEGYSVSREKKERFSLILESASTNQTSMYLCASSPTIHSSTDTQYFGPGTRLTVL.

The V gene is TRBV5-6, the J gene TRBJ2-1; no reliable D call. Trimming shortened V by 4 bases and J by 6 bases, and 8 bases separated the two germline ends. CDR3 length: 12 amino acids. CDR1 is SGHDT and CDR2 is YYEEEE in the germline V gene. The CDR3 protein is CASSQTINEQFF. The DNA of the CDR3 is TGTGCCAGCAGCCAAACCATCAATGAGCAGTTCTTC.

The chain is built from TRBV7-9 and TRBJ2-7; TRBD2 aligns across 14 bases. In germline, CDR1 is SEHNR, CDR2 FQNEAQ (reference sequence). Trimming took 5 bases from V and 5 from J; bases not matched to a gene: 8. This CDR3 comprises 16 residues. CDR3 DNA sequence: TGTGCCAGCAGCCCTTCGCGGGGACTAGCGGGAGACGAGCAGTACTTC. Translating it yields CASSPSRGLAGDEQYF.

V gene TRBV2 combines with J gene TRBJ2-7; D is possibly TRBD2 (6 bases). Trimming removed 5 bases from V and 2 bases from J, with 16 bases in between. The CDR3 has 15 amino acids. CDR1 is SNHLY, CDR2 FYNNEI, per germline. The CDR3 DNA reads TGTGCCAGCAGTAATGGACTATCCCAGGCCTACGAGCAGTACTTC. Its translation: CASSNGLSQAYEQYF. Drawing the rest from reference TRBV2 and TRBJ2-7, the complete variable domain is EPEVTQTPSHQVTQMGQEVILRCVPISNHLYFYWYRQILGQKVEFLVSFYNNEISEKSEIFDDQFSVERPDGSNFTLKIRSTKLEDSAMYFCASSNGLSQAYEQYFGPGTRLTVT.

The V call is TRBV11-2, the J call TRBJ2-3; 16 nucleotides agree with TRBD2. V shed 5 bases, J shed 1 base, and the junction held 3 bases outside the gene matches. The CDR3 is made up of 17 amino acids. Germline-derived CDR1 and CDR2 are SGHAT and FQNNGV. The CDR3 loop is CASSTGLAGGGTDTQYF. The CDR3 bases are TGTGCCAGCAGCACGGGACTAGCGGGAGGGGGCACAGATACGCAGTATTTT. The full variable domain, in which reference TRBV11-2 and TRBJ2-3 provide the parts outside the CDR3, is EAGVAQSPRYKIIEKRQSVAFWCNPISGHATLYWYQQILGQGPKLLIQFQNNGVVDDSQLPKDRFSAERLKGVDSTLKIQPAKLEDSAVYLCASSTGLAGGGTDTQYFGPGTRLTVL.

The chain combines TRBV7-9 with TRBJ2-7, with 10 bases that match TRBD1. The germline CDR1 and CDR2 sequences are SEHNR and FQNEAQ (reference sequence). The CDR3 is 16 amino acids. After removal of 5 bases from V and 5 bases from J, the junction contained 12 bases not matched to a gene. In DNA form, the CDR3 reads TGTGCCAGCAGCATGTCGACAGGGGGCCAGTTTCACGAGCAGTACTTC. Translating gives CASSMSTGGQFHEQYF.

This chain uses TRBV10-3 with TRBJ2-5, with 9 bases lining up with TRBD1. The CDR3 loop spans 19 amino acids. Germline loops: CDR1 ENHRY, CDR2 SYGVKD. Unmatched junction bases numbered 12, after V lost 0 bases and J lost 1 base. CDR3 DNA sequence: TGTGCCATCAGTGAGTCGACTCGGGTTGCGGGACAGGGCCAAGAGACCCAGTACTTC. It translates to CAISESTRVAGQGQETQYF.

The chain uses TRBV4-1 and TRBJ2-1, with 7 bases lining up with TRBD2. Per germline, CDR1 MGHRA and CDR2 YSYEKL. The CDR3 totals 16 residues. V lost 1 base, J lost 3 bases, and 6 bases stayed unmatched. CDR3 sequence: CASSQAGTTDYNEQFF. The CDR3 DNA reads TGCGCCAGCAGCCAAGCCGGGACTACAGACTACAATGAGCAGTTCTTC.

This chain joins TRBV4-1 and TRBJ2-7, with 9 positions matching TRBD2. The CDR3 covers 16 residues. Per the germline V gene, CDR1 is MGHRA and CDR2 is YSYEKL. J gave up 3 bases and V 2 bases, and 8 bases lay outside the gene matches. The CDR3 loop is CASSQNSGRTIYEQYF. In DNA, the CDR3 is TGCGCCAGCAGCCAAAATAGCGGGAGAACAATCTACGAGCAGTACTTC.